These T cell receptor beta chains were read from a single sample in a study of technical replicates of blood from a handful of donors. Clones were read by immunoSEQ multiplex PCR, and TCRdb kept only the in-frame ones, dropping some. Of about 100,000 clones detected, more than 85% appear once; the ten largest clones hold 0.34%. The specimen was T cells isolated from PBMCs. These receptors were taken from a human donor in good health. Each CDR3 is given without its conserved first and last residue.

V: TRBV23-1
J: TRBJ2-1
CDR3: ASSQAGQGKF

V: TRBV2
J: TRBJ2-1
CDR3: ARQGATINEQF

V: TRBV29-1
J: TRBJ1-1
CDR3: STNKAAVAEAF

V: TRBV10-3
J: TRBJ1-2
CDR3: AISVSGNGYT

V: TRBV6-1
J: TRBJ1-1
CDR3: ASSSLDREVTEAF

V: TRBV4-1
J: TRBJ2-6
CDR3: ASSQRSGANVLT

V: TRBV29-1
J: TRBJ1-3
CDR3: SAALKRDTGNTIY

V: TRBV7-2
J: TRBJ2-7
CDR3: ASSLRQGGYEQY

V: TRBV11-2
J: TRBJ2-6
CDR3: ASTLTAISGANVLT

V: TRBV5-1
J: TRBJ1-2
CDR3: ASSLVAGGEFYGYT

V: TRBV9
J: TRBJ1-1
CDR3: ASSVERAGGTEAF

V: TRBV19
J: TRBJ2-1
CDR3: ASTPRDGRVYNEQF

V: TRBV9
J: TRBJ2-3
CDR3: ASSVGSSGTPDTQY

V: TRBV5-1
J: TRBJ2-1
CDR3: ASSLGTYNNEQF